The source of this T cell receptor (beta chain) is a study of shared clonotypes between healthy human individuals. To note about this clone: Its antigen is not known.

The study, taken as a whole, reports: Generation probability values for non-shared clonotypes were lower than those for clonotypes shared by all four donors. Only blood samples were collected, and tissue repertoires likely differ.

With V trimmed by 5 bases and J by 4 bases, 10 bases remained unmatched. The length of the CDR3 is 15 residues. Germline V CDR1 and CDR2: SGHTA, FQGNSA. The table came from immunoSEQ multiplex PCR; TCRdb's copy has only in-frame clones and leaves some out. The sample has millions of clones; over 85% are singletons. The TCR originated in a man aged 18 to 30 in good health. Sequences were obtained from naive CD4+ T cells sorted from blood. Noted subset: CD45RA+ positively selected. The chain combines TRBV7-2 with TRBJ1-2; the match to TRBD1 covers 7 bases. The CDR3, as DNA: TGTGCCAGCAGCGTACAAGACAGGGCTTTCTATGGCTACACCTTC. Residues: CASSVQDRAFYGYTF.